A single sample is the source of the 20 T cell receptor beta chains below, sequenced in a study of blood T cell repertoires in COVID-19. Sequenced by immunoSEQ multiplex PCR; TCRdb stores in-frame clones only, minus some. The sample includes about 170,000 clones, roughly 85% of them seen just once. Material for sequencing was peripheral blood. These receptors originate from a woman older than 75 with acute or convalescent COVID-19.

The chain combines TRBV5-1 with TRBJ1-1; TRBD1 matches 8 bases. J gave up 7 bases and V 2 bases, and 1 base lay outside the gene matches. There are 12 residues in the CDR3. CDR1 and CDR2 from the germline V gene are SGHRS and YFSETQ. The CDR3 loop reads CASSFTGGEAFF. CDR3 nucleotide sequence: TGCGCCAGCAGCTTCACAGGGGGTGAAGCTTTCTTT.

The chain combines TRBV27 with TRBJ2-7; tentative D call: TRBD2 (7 bases). V dropped 2 bases and J dropped 6 bases, with 17 bases sitting between them. Germline assignment: CDR1 MNHEY and CDR2 SMNVEV (reference sequence). This CDR3 is 15 amino acids long. DNA of the CDR3: TGTGCCAGCAGTTTAGGGGCGGGGGCGCAAAGCGAGCAGTACTTC. Amino acid sequence: CASSLGAGAQSEQYF.

The rearrangement uses TRBV12-5 and TRBJ2-5; D is ambiguous. CDR1 is LGHNT, CDR2 FRNRAP, per germline. V was trimmed by 6 bases and J by 2 bases, leaving 4 bases between them. The CDR3 length is 11 residues. CDR3 loop: CASGPQETQYF. As DNA, the CDR3 is TGTGCTAGTGGCCCTCAAGAGACCCAGTACTTC.

The rearrangement links TRBV18 to TRBJ1-6; 7 bases agree with TRBD1. The CDR3 totals 16 residues. Germline-derived CDR1 and CDR2 are KGHSH and LQKENI. Trimming at V came to 3 bases and at J to 5 bases, leaving 7 bases not matched to a gene. CDR3 loop: CASSPTGRWDNSPLHF. The DNA of the CDR3 is TGTGCCAGCTCACCGACAGGGCGTTGGGATAATTCACCCCTCCACTTT.

The rearrangement joins TRBV14 to TRBJ1-4; D ambiguous. V was clipped by 2 bases and J by 0 bases, with 4 bases between them. The CDR3 is 14 amino acids. Germline CDR1 reads SGHDN; CDR2 reads FVKESK. The CDR3 DNA is TGTGCCAGCAGCCAACTTGCAACTAATGAAAAACTGTTTTTT. Translating it yields CASSQLATNEKLFF.

The rearrangement joins TRBV18 to TRBJ1-3, with TRBD1 matching 9 bases. There are 17 residues in the CDR3. From germline, CDR1 is KGHSH and CDR2 LQKENI. The junction had 7 bases not matched to a gene; V was cut back by 2 bases and J by 2 bases. In nucleotides, the CDR3 is TGTGCCAGCTCACCAATTAACAGGGGGCTACCTGGAAACACCATATATTTT. Translation: CASSPINRGLPGNTIYF.

This chain connects TRBV29-1 to TRBJ2-1; 7 bases fit TRBD1. The CDR3 extends over 12 amino acids. In germline, CDR1 is SQVTM, CDR2 ANQGSEA. Losses at the gene ends were 5 bases for V and 8 bases for J; bases not matched to a gene: 6. This CDR3 reads CSVTGVIDEQFF. The CDR3 bases are TGCAGCGTTACAGGGGTAATCGATGAGCAGTTCTTC.

This chain uses TRBV7-2 with TRBJ1-6; D gene uncertain. The CDR3 consists of 15 residues. V shed 1 base and J shed 7 bases, with 11 bases lying between them. Germline CDR1 and CDR2: SGHTA and FQGNSA. CDR3 bases: TGTGCCAGCAGCTTAGTTCGAGGGTCCAATTCACCCCTCCACTTT. It specifies CASSLVRGSNSPLHF.

The chain links TRBV19 to TRBJ1-5; TRBD1 matches 7 bases. Unmatched junction bases numbered 6, after V lost 8 bases and J lost 5 bases. The CDR3 extends over 13 amino acids. Germline CDR1 is LNHDA and CDR2 is SQIVND (reference sequence). The CDR3 here is CASRQGQYQPQHF. The CDR3 DNA reads TGTGCCAGTCGACAGGGTCAATATCAGCCCCAGCATTTT.

V is TRBV6-2 or TRBV6-3 and J is TRBJ2-2, with unresolved D. With 2 bases removed from V and 0 bases from J, the gap between germline ends came to 10 bases. Germline loops: CDR1 MNHEY, CDR2 SVGEGT. The CDR3 covers 16 residues. CDR3 sequence: CASSYGPGTNTGELFF. DNA for the CDR3: TGTGCCAGCAGTTACGGCCCGGGTACGAACACCGGGGAGCTGTTTTTT.

This rearrangement joins TRBV6-5 to TRBJ1-1; D unresolved. The V end lost 4 bases, the J end lost 4 bases, and 10 bases lay between the germline ends. This CDR3 region has 13 residues. From germline, CDR1 is MNHEY and CDR2 SVGAGI. The CDR3 region is CASSSRLATEAFF. Here the CDR3 DNA reads TGTGCCAGCAGTTCCAGGTTGGCCACTGAAGCTTTCTTT.

The chain links TRBV10-2 to TRBJ2-5; D possibly corresponds to TRBD2 (6 bases). Per germline, CDR1 WSHSY and CDR2 SAAADI. Trimming removed 7 bases at V and 7 bases at J, with 16 bases between. The length of the CDR3 is 13 residues. CDR3 protein: CASMVRDGGTQYF. CDR3 coding DNA: TGCGCCAGCATGGTCAGGGACGGGGGGACCCAGTACTTC.

The rearrangement uses TRBV6-6 and TRBJ2-3, with D tentatively TRBD2 (5 bases). The CDR3 totals 14 residues. Germline CDR1 is MNHNY and CDR2 is SVGAGI (reference sequence). Trimming removed 2 bases from V and 3 bases from J, with 9 bases in between. The CDR3 DNA follows: TGTGCCAGCAGTTACCCGAGCGGAACAGATACGCAGTATTTT. Protein sequence: CASSYPSGTDTQYF.

CDR3 coding DNA: TGTGCCAGCAGCGATAGCGGGGATAACACCATATATTTT. Protein: CASSDSGDNTIYF. The chain joins TRBV7-2 to TRBJ1-3; D ambiguous. The CDR3 is made up of 13 amino acids. Germline V gene sequence: CDR1 SGHTA, CDR2 FQGNSA. V dropped 5 bases and J dropped 7 bases, with 12 bases sitting between them.

V is TRBV19 and J is TRBJ2-7; 8 nucleotides align to TRBD1. Germline V gene lookup returns CDR1 LNHDA and CDR2 SQIVND (reference sequence). V lost 6 bases, J lost 7 bases, and 5 bases stayed unmatched. The CDR3 has 12 residues. The CDR3: CASSQGAGEQYF. The CDR3 DNA reads TGTGCCAGTAGCCAGGGGGCGGGAGAGCAGTACTTC.

There are a few counts of this clone. The chain joins TRBV7-8 to TRBJ1-3; D is perhaps TRBD1 (6 bases). V lost 5 bases, J lost 0 bases, and 14 bases lay in between. The CDR3 contains 16 residues. Per germline, CDR1 SGHVS and CDR2 FQNEAQ. The CDR3 region has the DNA TGTGCCAGCAGCACCCCGGACAGTCCCTCTGGAAACACCATATATTTT. It translates to CASSTPDSPSGNTIYF.

The table lists this clone with a few counts. The V call is TRBV15, the J call TRBJ1-1; the match to TRBD1 covers 8 bases. This CDR3 is 15 amino acids long. Trimming at V came to 1 base and at J to 6 bases, leaving 7 bases not matched to a gene. From germline, CDR1 is LNHNV and CDR2 YYDKDF (reference sequence). CDR3 DNA sequence: TGTGCCACCAGCAGAGCTTTGGACAGGGTCCCTGAAGCTTTCTTT. It codes for CATSRALDRVPEAFF.

Comments on this clone: The limits of the CDR3 on the DNA are not certain, so only TCRdb's listed CDR3 is given. The chain combines TRBV7-2 with TRBJ2-5; the listed D gene, TRBD2, was not tested against the DNA. Per the germline V gene, CDR1 is SGHTA and CDR2 is FQGNSA. The CDR3 is 14 residues long, ends included. The CDR3 sequence: CASSLVAGGSGEYF.

This clone has only a few counts. The chain recombines TRBV15 with TRBJ1-3; possible D gene TRBD1, 6 bases. V dropped 6 bases and J dropped 4 bases, with 10 bases sitting between them. Germline-derived CDR1 and CDR2 are LNHNV and YYDKDF (reference sequence). This CDR3 is 13 amino acids long. The CDR3 DNA follows: TGTGCCACCAGAAGGGACACGGGAAACACCATATATTTT. Protein sequence: CATRRDTGNTIYF.

V is TRBV3-1 (or the pseudogene TRBV3-2) and J is TRBJ2-5; 9 bases match TRBD1. Germline CDR1 is LGHDT and CDR2 is YNNKEL (reference sequence). V shed 4 bases, J shed 3 bases, and the junction held 12 bases outside the gene matches. CDR3 length: 17 amino acids. CDR3 protein: CASSLPLQGAIKETQYF. CDR3 bases: TGTGCCAGCAGCCTCCCCTTACAGGGGGCCATCAAAGAGACCCAGTACTTC.